The sequence of this T cell receptor (beta chain) was determined in a study of OX40 agonist ivuxolimab in advanced cancers. Overall study context: Prior therapy, whether anti-PD-1, anti-PD-L1 or anti-CTLA-4, was allowed, and 35% to 40% had some. Partial responses occurred in Three dose-escalation patients, one with hepatocellular carcinoma and two with cutaneous melanoma. The study, taken as a whole, reports: The CD4+ and CD8+ T cells in the blood had expanded clonally by week 6 at 0.1 to 3.0 mg/kg.

A note on this clone: What it recognizes is unknown.

Some clones are missing from TCRdb's copy, which holds only in-frame ones; the method was immunoSEQ multiplex PCR. The data hold roughly 130,000 clones, with around 95% observed a single time. This CDR3 has 14 amino acids. The germline V gene encodes CDR1 SSHAT and CDR2 FNYEAQ (reference sequence). V was clipped by 5 bases and J by 0 bases, with 9 bases between them. The chain couples TRBV7-7 to TRBJ2-3, with D possibly being TRBD1 or TRBD2 (5 bases each). The source was CD4+ or CD8+ T cells sorted from blood, collected in a trial of the OX40 agonist ivuxolimab. The sequence derives from an adult with an advanced solid tumor such as melanoma, head and neck, liver or kidney cancer. CDR3 DNA: TGTGCCAGCAGCAAGGGACCGAGCACAGATACGCAGTATTTT. Translated, it gives CASSKGPSTDTQYF.